The 3 T cell receptor beta chains in this list originate from one sample, sequenced in a study of cytomegalovirus exposure and HLA in healthy donors (dated by TCRdb to 2017 to 2019). The protocol used for the library was the immunoSEQ multiplex PCR assay. The multiplex PCR relied on a mix of 60 forward primers for TCR Vbeta segments and 13 reverse primers for TCR Jbeta segments. The table was pulled from immuneACCESS by TCRdb, which kept in-frame rearrangements only. Such tables lose some clones; where checked, under half of the loss comes from unresolved V genes, and the rest has no known cause. A total of some 150,000 clones appear in this sample, around 77% of them only once. The ten largest clonotypes hold 3.7% of the sample. The sample comprised PBMCs. The receptors here all came from a man between 25 and 39 years old in good health and CMV-seropositive.

This clone was observed a handful of times. The chain links TRBV7-8 to TRBJ1-5; D is ambiguous. Trimming cost V 3 bases and J 5 bases, with 11 bases left between them. The CDR3 is 14 residues long. Germline V lookup: CDR1 SGHVS, CDR2 FQNEAQ. The CDR3 DNA follows: TGTGCCAGCAGCTTGCCGTACGGGGATCAGCCCCAGCATTTT. Protein product: CASSLPYGDQPQHF.

The chain employs TRBV18 and TRBJ2-5, with D perhaps TRBD2 (6 bases). The CDR3 totals 15 residues. Per germline, CDR1 KGHSH and CDR2 LQKENI. V dropped 3 bases and J dropped 2 bases, with 13 bases sitting between them. The CDR3 nucleotides read TGTGCCAGCTCACCTTACGGGGGTAGACAAGAGACCCAGTACTTC. Its protein is CASSPYGGRQETQYF. Based on the CDR3 plus reference TRBV18 and TRBJ2-5, the full variable domain is NAGVMQNPRHLVRRRGQEARLRCSPMKGHSHVYWYRQLPEEGLKFMVYLQKENIIDESGMPKERFSAEFPKEGPSILRIQQVVRGDSAAYFCASSPYGGRQETQYFGPGTRLLVL.

The chain uses TRBV4-1 and TRBJ2-1; TRBD2 aligns across 7 bases. Germline V gives CDR1 MGHRA, CDR2 YSYEKL. The CDR3 is 14 residues long. Unmatched junction bases numbered 2, after V lost 4 bases and J lost 2 bases. The CDR3 region is CASSPGLAYNEQFF. Written as DNA, the CDR3 is TGCGCCAGCAGCCCCGGACTAGCCTACAATGAGCAGTTCTTC.